A selection of T cell receptor beta chains follows, all from one sample in a study of shared clonotypes between healthy human individuals. TCRdb's copy holds only in-frame clones and misses some; the assay was immunoSEQ multiplex PCR. The sample comprises 2 million to 2.5 million clones, almost 96% of which are singletons, and around 0.13% rests with the top ten. The sample was naive CD4+ T cells sorted from blood. These receptors originate from a man younger than 35 in good health. The CDR3 runs from the conserved cysteine through the conserved F or W. The D gene is left open where the match is weak. Clone size, where shown, is once, few, many, or a class for clones that have expanded.

size: -; J: TRBJ2-5; D: -; V: TRBV30; CDR3: CAWSSGQETQYF; DNA: TGTGCCTGGTCCTCGGGGCAAGAGACCCAGTACTTC
size: -; J: TRBJ1-1; D: TRBD1; V: TRBV30; CDR3: CAWTPQGLVSAFF; DNA: TGTGCCTGGACCCCACAGGGGTTGGTTTCAGCTTTCTTT
size: -; J: TRBJ2-7; D: -; V: TRBV10-1; CDR3: CASSGGGRFYEQYF; DNA: TGCGCCAGCAGTGGAGGGGGAAGGTTCTACGAGCAGTACTTC
size: -; J: TRBJ2-7; D: -; V: TRBV4-1; CDR3: CASSQGRAILGGEQYF; DNA: TGCGCCAGCAGCCAAGGACGCGCAATACTGGGCGGCGAGCAGTACTTC
size: -; J: TRBJ2-5; D: -; V: TRBV5-6; CDR3: CASSWDQETQYF; DNA: TGTGCCAGCAGCTGGGACCAAGAGACCCAGTACTTC
size: once; J: TRBJ2-2; D: -; V: TRBV6-5; CDR3: CASKGTANTGELFF; DNA: TGTGCCAGCAAGGGGACCGCGAACACCGGGGAGCTGTTTTTT
size: few; J: TRBJ1-6; D: -; V: TRBV10-3; CDR3: CAISLQGTGSPLHF; DNA: TGTGCCATCAGTCTACAGGGAACGGGTTCACCCCTCCACTTT
size: once; J: TRBJ2-5; D: -; V: TRBV7-2; CDR3: CASSLGVTSETQYF; DNA: TGTGCCAGCAGCTTAGGAGTGACGTCAGAGACCCAGTACTTC
size: -; J: TRBJ1-2; D: TRBD1; V: TRBV5-4; CDR3: CAARSAGGGYGYTF; DNA: TGTGCCGCAAGATCGGCAGGGGGTGGCTATGGCTACACCTTC
size: -; J: TRBJ2-7; D: -; V: TRBV7-9; CDR3: CASSLDLSYEQYF; DNA: TGTGCCAGCAGCTTAGATCTCTCCTACGAGCAGTACTTC
size: -; J: TRBJ2-1; D: TRBD2; V: TRBV30; CDR3: CAWSAGRAGNEQFF; DNA: TGTGCCTGGAGTGCCGGGAGGGCCGGGAATGAGCAGTTCTTC
size: -; J: TRBJ2-3; D: -; V: TRBV18; CDR3: CASSQSTDTQYF; DNA: TGTGCCAGCTCTCAAAGCACAGATACGCAGTATTTT
size: -; J: TRBJ1-6; D: -; V: TRBV30; CDR3: CAWSDPSSYNSPLHF; DNA: TGTGCCTGGAGTGACCCGAGCTCCTATAATTCACCCCTCCACTTT
size: -; J: TRBJ2-5; D: TRBD2; V: TRBV5-1; CDR3: CASRRTGTSLETQYF; DNA: TGCGCCAGCAGACGCACCGGGACTAGCCTGGAGACCCAGTACTTC
size: -; J: TRBJ1-2; D: -; V: TRBV19; CDR3: CASSTQGGNYGYTF; DNA: TGTGCCAGTAGTACACAGGGAGGGAACTATGGCTACACCTTC
size: few; J: TRBJ2-7; D: TRBD1; V: TRBV30; CDR3: CAWSVQGTYEQYF; DNA: TGTGCCTGGAGTGTACAGGGGACCTACGAGCAGTACTTC
size: -; J: TRBJ2-1; D: -; V: TRBV6-6; CDR3: CASSSRGGPGNEQFF; DNA: TGTGCCAGCAGTAGTCGAGGGGGGCCGGGCAATGAGCAGTTCTTC
size: -; J: TRBJ1-4; D: -; V: TRBV14; CDR3: CASSQVRGTFDEKLFF; DNA: TGTGCCAGCAGCCAAGTTCGGGGGACTTTCGATGAAAAACTGTTTTTT
size: -; J: TRBJ1-1; D: -; V: TRBV11-2; CDR3: CASSLDSRWTLNTEAFF; DNA: TGTGCCAGCAGCTTAGATTCCAGATGGACATTGAACACTGAAGCTTTCTTT
size: -; J: TRBJ2-5; D: -; V: TRBV18; CDR3: CASSLASQETQYF; DNA: TGTGCCAGCTCACTAGCCTCACAAGAGACCCAGTACTTC